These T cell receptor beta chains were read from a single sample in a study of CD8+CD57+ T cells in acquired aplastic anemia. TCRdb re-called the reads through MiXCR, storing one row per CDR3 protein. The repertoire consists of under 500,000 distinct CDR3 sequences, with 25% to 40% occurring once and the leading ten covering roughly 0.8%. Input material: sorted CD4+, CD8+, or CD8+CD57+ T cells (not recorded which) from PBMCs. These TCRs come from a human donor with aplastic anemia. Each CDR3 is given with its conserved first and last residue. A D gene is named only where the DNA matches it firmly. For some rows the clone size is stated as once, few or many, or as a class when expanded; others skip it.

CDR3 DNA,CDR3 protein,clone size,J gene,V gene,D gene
TGTGCCAGCAGACGACAGGGGGCAAACTCTGGAAACACCATATATTTT,CASRRQGANSGNTIYF,NA,TRBJ1-3,TRBV6-1,TRBD1
TGTGCCACCAGTGATTCGGGACTAGCGGGATTCCACGAGCAGTACTTC,CATSDSGLAGFHEQYF,NA,TRBJ2-7,TRBV24-1,TRBD2
TGTGCCAGCAGTGAAACGGGAAATACGCAGTATTTT,CASSETGNTQYF,NA,TRBJ2-3,TRBV6-1,NA
TGTGCTACCGGACTAGCGGGGGTCAACACCGGGGAGCTGTTTTTT,CATGLAGVNTGELFF,NA,TRBJ2-2,TRBV7-7,TRBD2
TGTGCCTGGAGTGCCCTCGGGGGAGGCTACACCTTC,CAWSALGGGYTF,few,TRBJ1-2,TRBV30,NA
TGTGCCAGCAGTGGCCAGGTAGACAGGGTAGGTTTCAATCAGCCCCAGCATTTT,CASSGQVDRVGFNQPQHF,many,TRBJ1-5,TRBV2,TRBD1
TGTGCCAGCAGCTACCGGGACACCTTTAACCCAAATCAGCCCCAGCATTTT,CASSYRDTFNPNQPQHF,NA,TRBJ1-5,TRBV5-6,NA
TGCGCCAGCTTCGAGGGGATGAGTAATGAAAAACTGTTTTTT,CASFEGMSNEKLFF,NA,TRBJ1-4,TRBV18,NA
TGTGCCGTGGGACAGGGGGCGACGGTCCGTGGCCGGCCCCAGCATTTT,CAVGQGATVRGRPQHF,many,TRBJ1-5,TRBV19,TRBD1
TGCGCCAGCAGCCAAGGAGGCAGGGGGCGCGCGTATGGCTACACCTTC,CASSQGGRGRAYGYTF,many,TRBJ1-2,TRBV4-1,TRBD1
TGTGCCAGCAGTGAAGGGACAGGGTTTCAGCCCCAGCATTTT,CASSEGTGFQPQHF,few,TRBJ1-5,TRBV6-1,TRBD1
TGTGCCAGCAGCTTTGGGACGGGGATCTACGAGCAGTACTTC,CASSFGTGIYEQYF,once,TRBJ2-7,TRBV7-6,NA
TGTGCCAGCAGTCCAGGACAGGGACGGGCAGCTTTCTTT,CASSPGQGRAAFF,NA,TRBJ1-1,TRBV6-2/TRBV6-3,TRBD1
TGTGCCAGTAACGGGCGGAACACCGGGGAGCTGTTTTTT,CASNGRNTGELFF,NA,TRBJ2-2,TRBV19,NA
TGTGCCAGCAGTTTAGCCCTGCGGGAGCTCCCCTCCTACGAGCAGTACTTC,CASSLALRELPSYEQYF,few,TRBJ2-7,TRBV10-3,TRBD2
TGTGCCAGCAGTGTAGGAGGAGGAGGAAACACCATATATTTT,CASSVGGGGNTIYF,many,TRBJ1-3,TRBV2,NA
TGCAGTGCCGAGGACAGGGAGAGCTCTGGGGCCAACGTCCTGACTTTC,CSAEDRESSGANVLTF,NA,TRBJ2-6,TRBV20-1,TRBD1
TGTGCCAGCAGCCAGGGACAGGGCAGCTCTGGGGCCAACGTCCTGACTTTC,CASSQGQGSSGANVLTF,many,TRBJ2-6,TRBV10-3,TRBD1
TGTGCCAGCAGCAGGACAGGGATTGGGGCCAACGTCCTGACTTTC,CASSRTGIGANVLTF,NA,TRBJ2-6,TRBV11-3,TRBD1
TGTGCCAGCAGCGTACATGAGGGAGTGGGAGATACGCAGTATTTT,CASSVHEGVGDTQYF,NA,TRBJ2-3,TRBV9,NA
TGTGCCAGCAGTGAAGCTTTCTTT,CASSEAFF,many,TRBJ1-1,TRBV2,NA
TGCAGTGCTAGGACGGGAGTACTCTACGAGCAGTACTTC,CSARTGVLYEQYF,NA,TRBJ2-7,TRBV20-1,NA
TGTGCCTGGAGTGTACTCCACGGGTACTCTGGAAACACCATATATTTT,CAWSVLHGYSGNTIYF,few,TRBJ1-3,TRBV30,NA
TGTGCCAGCAGTGAATGGGACAGTTTCTATGGCTACACCTTC,CASSEWDSFYGYTF,NA,TRBJ1-2,TRBV25-1,TRBD1
TGTGCCAGCAGGGATATAGCGGGGGGTCCTAGCACAGATACGCAGTATTTT,CASRDIAGGPSTDTQYF,few,TRBJ2-3,TRBV7-8,TRBD2
TGTGCCAGCAGTTTACTCGACAGGGAAAAACTGTTTTTT,CASSLLDREKLFF,few,TRBJ1-4,TRBV27,NA
TGTGCCATCAGTCAACCACTAAACACTGAAGCTTTCTTT,CAISQPLNTEAFF,NA,TRBJ1-1,TRBV10-3,NA
TGTGCCAGTAGTATCGGTTGGGGTTCCTACGAGCAGTACTTC,CASSIGWGSYEQYF,many,TRBJ2-7,TRBV19,NA
TGCGCCAGCAGCATGGGGGTGCACAGGGAAACCTACGAGCAGTACTTC,CASSMGVHRETYEQYF,few,TRBJ2-7,TRBV5-1,NA
TGTGCCAGCAGTAAAGGACAGGCGCTATATGGCTACACCTTC,CASSKGQALYGYTF,many,TRBJ1-2,TRBV12-3/TRBV12-4,TRBD1
TGCAGTGCTAGAGCTCAGCGGAGCTACGAGCAGTACTTC,CSARAQRSYEQYF,few,TRBJ2-7,TRBV20-1,NA